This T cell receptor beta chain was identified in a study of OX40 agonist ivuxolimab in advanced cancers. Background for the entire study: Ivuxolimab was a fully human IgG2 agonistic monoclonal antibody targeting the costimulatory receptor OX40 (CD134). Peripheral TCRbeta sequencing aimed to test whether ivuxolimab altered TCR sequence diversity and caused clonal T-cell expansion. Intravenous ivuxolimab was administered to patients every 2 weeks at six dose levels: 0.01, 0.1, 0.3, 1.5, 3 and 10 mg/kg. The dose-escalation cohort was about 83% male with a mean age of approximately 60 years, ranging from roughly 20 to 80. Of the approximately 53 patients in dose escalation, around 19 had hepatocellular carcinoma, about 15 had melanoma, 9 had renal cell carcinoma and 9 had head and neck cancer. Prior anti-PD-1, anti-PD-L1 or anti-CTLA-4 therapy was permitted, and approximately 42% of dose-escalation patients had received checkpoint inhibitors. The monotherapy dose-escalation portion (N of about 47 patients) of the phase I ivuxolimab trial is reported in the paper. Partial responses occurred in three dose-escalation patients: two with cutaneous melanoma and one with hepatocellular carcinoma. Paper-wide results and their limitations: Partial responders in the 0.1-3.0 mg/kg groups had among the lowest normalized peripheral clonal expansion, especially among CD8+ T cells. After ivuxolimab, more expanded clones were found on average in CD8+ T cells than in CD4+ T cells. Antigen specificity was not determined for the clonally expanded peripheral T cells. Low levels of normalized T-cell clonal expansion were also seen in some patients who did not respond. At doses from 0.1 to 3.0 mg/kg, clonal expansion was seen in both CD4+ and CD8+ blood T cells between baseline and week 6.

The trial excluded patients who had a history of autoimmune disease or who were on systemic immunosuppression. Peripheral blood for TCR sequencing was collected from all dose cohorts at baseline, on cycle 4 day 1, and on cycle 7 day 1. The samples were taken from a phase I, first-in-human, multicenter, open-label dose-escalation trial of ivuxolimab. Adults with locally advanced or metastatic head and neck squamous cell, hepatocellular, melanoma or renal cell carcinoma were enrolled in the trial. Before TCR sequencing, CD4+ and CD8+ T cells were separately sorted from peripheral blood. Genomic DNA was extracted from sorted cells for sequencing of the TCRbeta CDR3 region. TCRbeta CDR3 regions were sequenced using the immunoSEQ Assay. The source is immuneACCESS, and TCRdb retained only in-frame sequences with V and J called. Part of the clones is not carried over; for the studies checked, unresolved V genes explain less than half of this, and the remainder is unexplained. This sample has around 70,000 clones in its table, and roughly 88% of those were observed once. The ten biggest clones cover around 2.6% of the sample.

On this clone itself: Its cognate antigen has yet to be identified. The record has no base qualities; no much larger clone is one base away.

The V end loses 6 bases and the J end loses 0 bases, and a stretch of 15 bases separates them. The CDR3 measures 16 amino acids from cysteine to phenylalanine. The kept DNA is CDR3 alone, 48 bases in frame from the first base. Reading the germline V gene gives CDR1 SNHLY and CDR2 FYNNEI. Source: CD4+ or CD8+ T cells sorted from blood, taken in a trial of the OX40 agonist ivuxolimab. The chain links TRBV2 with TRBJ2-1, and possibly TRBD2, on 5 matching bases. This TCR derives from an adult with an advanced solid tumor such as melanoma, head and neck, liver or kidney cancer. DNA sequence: TGTGCCAGCAGCCGACCGGACTCACGCTCCTACAATGAGCAGTTCTTC. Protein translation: CASSRPDSRSYNEQFF.